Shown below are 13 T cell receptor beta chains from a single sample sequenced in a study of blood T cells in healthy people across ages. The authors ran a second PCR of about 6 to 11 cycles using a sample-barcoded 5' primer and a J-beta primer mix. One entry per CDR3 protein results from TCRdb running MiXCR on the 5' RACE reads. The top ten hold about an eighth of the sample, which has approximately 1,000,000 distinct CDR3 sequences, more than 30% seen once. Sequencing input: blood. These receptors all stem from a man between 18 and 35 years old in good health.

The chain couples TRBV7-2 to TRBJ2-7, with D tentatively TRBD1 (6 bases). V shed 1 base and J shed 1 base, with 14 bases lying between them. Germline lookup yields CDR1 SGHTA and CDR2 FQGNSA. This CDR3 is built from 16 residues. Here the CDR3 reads CASSLVTGSRSYEQYF. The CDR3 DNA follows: TGTGCCAGCAGCTTAGTCACAGGGTCTAGGTCCTACGAGCAGTACTTC.

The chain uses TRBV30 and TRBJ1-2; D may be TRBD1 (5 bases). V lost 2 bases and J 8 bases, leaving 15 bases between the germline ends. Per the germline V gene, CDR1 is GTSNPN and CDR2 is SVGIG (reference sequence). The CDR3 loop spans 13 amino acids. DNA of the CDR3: TGTGCCTGGAGTCCGAGAGGGGAGGACGGCTACACCTTC. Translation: CAWSPRGEDGYTF. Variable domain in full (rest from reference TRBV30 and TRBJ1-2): SQTIHQWPATLVQPVGSPLSLECTVEGTSNPNLYWYRQAAGRGLQLLFYSVGIGQISSEVPQNLSASRPQDRQFILSSKKLLLSDSGFYLCAWSPRGEDGYTFGSGTRLTVV.

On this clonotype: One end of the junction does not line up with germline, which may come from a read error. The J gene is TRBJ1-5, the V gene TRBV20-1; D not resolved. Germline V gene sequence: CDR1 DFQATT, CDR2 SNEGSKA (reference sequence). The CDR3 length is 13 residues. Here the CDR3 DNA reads TGCAGTGCTACCCGGGTAGGGCGTCAGCTCCAGCATTTT. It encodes CSATRVGRQLQHF.

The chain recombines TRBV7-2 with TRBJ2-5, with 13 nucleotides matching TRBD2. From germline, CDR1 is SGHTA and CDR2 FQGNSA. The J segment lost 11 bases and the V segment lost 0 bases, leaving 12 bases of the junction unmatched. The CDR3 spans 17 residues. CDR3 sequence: CASSLARLAGGRNEQYF. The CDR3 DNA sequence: TGTGCCAGCAGCTTAGCACGACTAGCGGGGGGCAGGAATGAGCAGTACTTC.

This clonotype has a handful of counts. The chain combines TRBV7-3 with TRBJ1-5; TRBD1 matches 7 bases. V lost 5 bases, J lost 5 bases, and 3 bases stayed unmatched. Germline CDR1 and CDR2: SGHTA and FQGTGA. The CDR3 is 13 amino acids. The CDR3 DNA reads TGTGCCAGCAGCGCCGACAGGGATCAGCCCCAGCATTTT. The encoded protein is CASSADRDQPQHF.

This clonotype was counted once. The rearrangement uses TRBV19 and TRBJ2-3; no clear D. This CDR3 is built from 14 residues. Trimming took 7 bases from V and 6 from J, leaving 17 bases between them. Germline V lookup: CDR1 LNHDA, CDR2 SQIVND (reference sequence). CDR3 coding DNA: TGTGCCAGTAAAGACCCCCTAAGAAGGGATACGCAGTATTTT. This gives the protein CASKDPLRRDTQYF.

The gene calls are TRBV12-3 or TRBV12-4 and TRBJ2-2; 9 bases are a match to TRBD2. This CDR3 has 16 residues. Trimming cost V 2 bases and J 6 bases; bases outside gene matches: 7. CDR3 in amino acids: CASSLWGLALAGELFF. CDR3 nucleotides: TGTGCCAGCAGTTTATGGGGACTAGCTCTCGCCGGGGAGCTGTTTTTT.

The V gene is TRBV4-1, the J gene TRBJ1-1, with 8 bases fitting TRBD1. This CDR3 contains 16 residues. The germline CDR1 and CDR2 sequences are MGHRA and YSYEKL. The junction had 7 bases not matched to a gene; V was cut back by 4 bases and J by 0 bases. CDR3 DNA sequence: TGCGCCAGCAGCCTCCGACAGGGGATGATGAACACTGAAGCTTTCTTT. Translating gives CASSLRQGMMNTEAFF.

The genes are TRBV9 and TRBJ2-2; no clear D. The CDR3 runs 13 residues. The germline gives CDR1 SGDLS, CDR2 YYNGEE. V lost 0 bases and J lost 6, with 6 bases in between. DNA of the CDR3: TGTGCCAGCAGCGTAGACGGGTCCGGGGAGCTGTTTTTT. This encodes CASSVDGSGELFF.

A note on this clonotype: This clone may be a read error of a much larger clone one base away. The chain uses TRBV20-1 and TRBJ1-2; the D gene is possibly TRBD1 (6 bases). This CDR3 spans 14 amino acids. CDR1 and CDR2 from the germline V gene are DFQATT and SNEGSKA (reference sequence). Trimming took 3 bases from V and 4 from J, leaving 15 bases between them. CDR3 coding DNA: TGCAGTGCTAGCTTAGCAGGGACAAGCTATGGCTACACCTTC. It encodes CSASLAGTSYGYTF.

The CDR3 region has the DNA TGTGCCAGCAGCTTAGAGATGGGGGTAAATTACGAGCAGTACTTC. Translation: CASSLEMGVNYEQYF. The chain couples TRBV7-8 to TRBJ2-7; TRBD1 or TRBD2 may be the D gene (5 bases each). This CDR3 has 15 amino acids. V gave up 1 base and J gave up 4 bases, with 14 bases separating them. CDR1 and CDR2 from the germline V gene are SGHVS and FQNEAQ.

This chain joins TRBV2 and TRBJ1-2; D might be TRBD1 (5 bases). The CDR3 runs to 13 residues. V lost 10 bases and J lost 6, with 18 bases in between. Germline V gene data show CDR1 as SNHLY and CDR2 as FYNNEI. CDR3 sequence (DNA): TGTGCCACCAGGAAAGGGACTGAAGATGGCTACACCTTC. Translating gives CATRKGTEDGYTF.

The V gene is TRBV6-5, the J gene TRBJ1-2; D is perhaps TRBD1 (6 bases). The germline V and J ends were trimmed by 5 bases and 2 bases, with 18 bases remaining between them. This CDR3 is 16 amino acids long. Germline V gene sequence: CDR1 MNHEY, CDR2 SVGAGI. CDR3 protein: CASSRGTRANNYGYTF. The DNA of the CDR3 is TGTGCCAGCAGTCGAGGGACAAGAGCTAACAACTATGGCTACACCTTC.